A selection of T cell receptor beta chains follows, all from one sample in a study of response to subunit inactivated influenza vaccine. TCRdb re-analysed the RT-PCR reads in MiXCR, keeping a single row per CDR3 protein. Of more than 400,000 distinct CDR3 sequences in the sample, 7.2% are singletons; the top ten hold over 10%. The starting material was PBMCs from blood, obtained 23 to 25 months after vaccination. The receptor source for this set is a man aged 50 to 75 who received an inactivated influenza vaccine. The conserved cysteine and the conserved F or W are not part of the CDR3 here. Fields, in order: J gene, clone size, V gene, CDR3 protein. The size of a clone is reported for some rows only, either as once, few or many, or as a class for expanded clones.

J gene: TRBJ2-7; clone size: few; V gene: TRBV29-1; CDR3 protein: SGQGAAYEQY
J gene: TRBJ1-2; clone size: few; V gene: TRBV28; CDR3 protein: ASSPGNDYGYT
J gene: TRBJ2-2; clone size: few; V gene: TRBV29-1; CDR3 protein: SVDRGRTGELF
J gene: TRBJ2-7; clone size: few; V gene: TRBV6-2/TRBV6-3; CDR3 protein: ASIGTSGTSSYEQY
J gene: TRBJ2-5; clone size: few; V gene: TRBV24-1; CDR3 protein: ATSDFAPIAGTETQY
J gene: TRBJ2-1; clone size: many; V gene: TRBV3-1; CDR3 protein: ASSQDLAHEQF
J gene: TRBJ2-5; clone size: few; V gene: TRBV5-1; CDR3 protein: ASSKPGPKETQY
J gene: TRBJ1-6; clone size: NA; V gene: TRBV20-1; CDR3 protein: SANGQGSNSPLH
J gene: TRBJ1-1; clone size: many; V gene: TRBV5-4; CDR3 protein: ASSLTQMNTEAF
J gene: TRBJ2-3; clone size: few; V gene: TRBV7-2; CDR3 protein: ASRRGQGSDTQY
J gene: TRBJ2-1; clone size: few; V gene: TRBV20-1; CDR3 protein: SASRTGGIINEQF
J gene: TRBJ2-1; clone size: few; V gene: TRBV20-1; CDR3 protein: SAMVDTHSSYNEQF
J gene: TRBJ2-3; clone size: few; V gene: TRBV11-2; CDR3 protein: ASRLSFRLVPGTDTQY
J gene: TRBJ2-1; clone size: few; V gene: TRBV6-1; CDR3 protein: ASSEGSGSAKQF
J gene: TRBJ1-1; clone size: few; V gene: TRBV12-3/TRBV12-4; CDR3 protein: ASKSSGREAF
J gene: TRBJ2-3; clone size: NA; V gene: TRBV5-1; CDR3 protein: ASSKETPDTQY
J gene: TRBJ2-1; clone size: NA; V gene: TRBV5-5; CDR3 protein: ASSLMWGIDEQF
J gene: TRBJ2-7; clone size: many; V gene: TRBV10-3; CDR3 protein: AINDRGHSYEQY
J gene: TRBJ2-1; clone size: few; V gene: TRBV25-1; CDR3 protein: ASRKMRDEQF
J gene: TRBJ2-3; clone size: few; V gene: TRBV11-2; CDR3 protein: ASSFSGVGTDTQY
J gene: TRBJ2-3; clone size: NA; V gene: TRBV4-2; CDR3 protein: ASSPADSGTSGTDTQY
J gene: TRBJ2-3; clone size: many; V gene: TRBV12-3/TRBV12-4; CDR3 protein: ASSLGSTASTDTQY
J gene: TRBJ2-1; clone size: NA; V gene: TRBV5-1; CDR3 protein: ASSLPTGSRDEQF
J gene: TRBJ1-4; clone size: NA; V gene: TRBV20-1; CDR3 protein: SAARQGNEKLF
J gene: TRBJ2-6; clone size: NA; V gene: TRBV6-2/TRBV6-3; CDR3 protein: ASSYKRRTGANVLT
J gene: TRBJ2-6; clone size: NA; V gene: TRBV20-1; CDR3 protein: SAQTGTSGANVLT
J gene: TRBJ2-1; clone size: few; V gene: TRBV7-9; CDR3 protein: ASSGREAEQF
J gene: TRBJ2-1; clone size: NA; V gene: TRBV29-1; CDR3 protein: SVEDLGTTFSYNEQF
J gene: TRBJ1-4; clone size: few; V gene: TRBV7-9; CDR3 protein: ASSFGTGGEKLF
J gene: TRBJ2-1; clone size: few; V gene: TRBV3-1; CDR3 protein: ASSQDGRGISFSYNEQF
J gene: TRBJ1-4; clone size: few; V gene: TRBV30; CDR3 protein: AWSVPGGATNEKLF
J gene: TRBJ2-3; clone size: few; V gene: TRBV7-2; CDR3 protein: ASSPRGANTDTQY
J gene: TRBJ2-2; clone size: many; V gene: TRBV5-1; CDR3 protein: ASSTQGSDTGELF
J gene: TRBJ1-1; clone size: NA; V gene: TRBV3-1; CDR3 protein: ASSQFTGGHTEAF
J gene: TRBJ2-7; clone size: NA; V gene: TRBV29-1; CDR3 protein: SVEGTRDSYEQY
J gene: TRBJ2-2; clone size: few; V gene: TRBV13; CDR3 protein: ASPGGNTGELF
J gene: TRBJ2-7; clone size: many; V gene: TRBV11-2; CDR3 protein: ASSWRDRSYEQY
J gene: TRBJ2-7; clone size: NA; V gene: TRBV12-3/TRBV12-4; CDR3 protein: ASSSGTPTYEQY
J gene: TRBJ2-3; clone size: few; V gene: TRBV5-1; CDR3 protein: ASSLLPGGSTDTQY
J gene: TRBJ1-5; clone size: NA; V gene: TRBV20-1; CDR3 protein: SAREGPNQPQH
J gene: TRBJ2-3; clone size: few; V gene: TRBV12-3/TRBV12-4; CDR3 protein: ASGTPTSQY
J gene: TRBJ1-4; clone size: NA; V gene: TRBV6-5; CDR3 protein: ASSYLGQGNEKLF
J gene: TRBJ2-7; clone size: few; V gene: TRBV2; CDR3 protein: ASTPGRYEQY
J gene: TRBJ2-7; clone size: NA; V gene: TRBV20-1; CDR3 protein: SAIGGGTHEQY
J gene: TRBJ2-3; clone size: few; V gene: TRBV7-9; CDR3 protein: ASSLDPPDTQY
J gene: TRBJ1-5; clone size: NA; V gene: TRBV12-3/TRBV12-4; CDR3 protein: ASSPALTFNQPQH
J gene: TRBJ2-3; clone size: many; V gene: TRBV4-3; CDR3 protein: ASRYRINTDTQY
J gene: TRBJ2-7; clone size: NA; V gene: TRBV29-1; CDR3 protein: SVGQGADEQY
J gene: TRBJ1-1; clone size: NA; V gene: TRBV30; CDR3 protein: AWSVAALFTEAF
J gene: TRBJ1-4; clone size: few; V gene: TRBV24-1; CDR3 protein: ATSVGKGARNNEKLF
J gene: TRBJ2-2; clone size: NA; V gene: TRBV27; CDR3 protein: ASSQTRAGTGELF
J gene: TRBJ2-5; clone size: NA; V gene: TRBV7-2; CDR3 protein: ASSPDRVGKETQY